This T cell receptor beta chain is from a study of cytomegalovirus exposure and HLA in healthy donors. Concerning this clone itself: What it recognizes is unknown.

General study points: Productive rates of about 87% or about 30% were seen for most TCR beta V segments in an earlier analysis. TCR beta V- and J-gene trimming was later associated with a missense DCLRE1C variant.

Vbeta (60) and Jbeta (13) primers were used in the PCR. Original data processing: Roughly 11 million of the roughly 77 million unique TCR beta chains counted in a later analysis were shared. The protocol was immunoSEQ multiplex PCR, while the TCRdb copy is restricted to in-frame clones and leaves out a portion. V, J and clone size are those of that table, while D and trimming were read from the DNA. The sample comprises about 100,000 clones, about four fifths of which are singletons, and 1.5% to 2% rests with the top ten. Sequencing was done on a sample of PBMCs. The TCR originated in a woman aged 40 to 55 in good health and CMV-seronegative.

Here the CDR3 DNA reads TGTGCCAGCAGTTCAGGACTGCCGGGAGGAGAGACCCAGTACTTC. It specifies CASSSGLPGGETQYF. The gene calls are TRBV27 and TRBJ2-5; 7 bases agree with TRBD2. With V trimmed by 4 bases and J by 4 bases, 9 bases remained unmatched. CDR3 length equals 15 residues. Germline values: CDR1 MNHEY, CDR2 SMNVEV (reference sequence).